These T cell receptor beta chains were read from a single sample in a study of OX40 agonist ivuxolimab in advanced cancers. TCRdb keeps only in-frame clones here, not all; method: immunoSEQ multiplex PCR. The sample includes under 80,000 clones, about 91% seen only once; the top ten take over 15%. The sequencing used CD4+ or CD8+ T cells sorted from blood, collected in a trial of the OX40 agonist ivuxolimab. These receptors came from an adult with an advanced solid tumor such as melanoma, head and neck, liver or kidney cancer. CDR3s include the opening cysteine and the closing phenylalanine or tryptophan. D genes are given only for firm matches. The listing skips clone size in some rows; elsewhere it reads once, few, many or a size class.

>TRBJ1-2|-|TRBV28|-|14
CASSFSGEIYGYTF
TGTGCCAGCAGTTTTTCAGGTGAAATCTATGGCTACACCTTC
>TRBJ2-7|-|TRBV11-2|-|12
CASSKQDYEQYF
TGTGCCAGCAGCAAACAAGACTACGAGCAGTACTTC
>TRBJ2-2|-|TRBV6-5|TRBD2|16
CASSSLAGGLTGELFF
TGTGCCAGCAGTTCGCTAGCGGGAGGGTTGACCGGGGAGCTGTTTTTT
>TRBJ2-1|few|TRBV7-6|-|17
CASSLITFAEVYNEQFF
TGTGCCAGCAGCTTAATCACTTTCGCGGAGGTCTACAATGAGCAGTTCTTC
>TRBJ1-2|-|TRBV6-5|-|14
CASRLGRRDYGYTF
TGTGCCAGCAGGCTGGGCAGGCGGGACTATGGCTACACCTTC
>TRBJ1-3|-|TRBV5-4|-|11
CASTYGNTIYF
TGTGCCAGCACCTATGGAAACACCATATATTTT
>TRBJ2-7|-|TRBV29-1|-|12
CSVGGGAYEQYF
TGCAGCGTTGGTGGAGGGGCCTACGAGCAGTACTTC
>TRBJ2-7|once|TRBV11-3|TRBD2|18
CASSEGTSGSFTGQEQYF
TGTGCCAGCAGCGAAGGGACTAGCGGGAGTTTCACGGGGCAGGAGCAGTACTTC
>TRBJ2-7|-|TRBV5-1|-|15
CASSLALGATYEQYF
TGCGCCAGCAGCTTGGCCCTGGGAGCAACCTACGAGCAGTACTTC
>TRBJ2-1|-|TRBV15|TRBD2|14
CATKSGRAYNEQFF
TGTGCCACAAAAAGCGGGAGGGCCTACAATGAGCAGTTCTTC
>TRBJ2-7|-|TRBV25-1|TRBD2|13
CASSTLAGVEQYF
TGTGCCAGCAGTACTCTAGCGGGAGTCGAGCAGTACTTC
>TRBJ2-1|-|TRBV6-5|-|11
CASTQGNEQFF
TGTGCCAGCACCCAGGGCAATGAGCAGTTCTTC
>TRBJ2-7|-|TRBV27|-|14
CASSLGQAAYEQYF
TGTGCCAGCAGTTTGGGGCAGGCCGCTTACGAGCAGTACTTC
>TRBJ2-7|few|TRBV5-6|TRBD2|14
CASSPVGGAGEQYF
TGTGCCAGCAGCCCCGTCGGGGGGGCAGGGGAGCAGTACTTC
>TRBJ1-2|-|TRBV27|TRBD1|15
CASRGNRGLSYGYTF
TGTGCCAGCAGGGGGAACAGGGGGCTCAGCTATGGCTACACCTTC
>TRBJ1-1|once|TRBV6-4|-|13
CASSDSLNTEAFF
TGTGCCAGCAGTGACAGCCTGAACACTGAAGCTTTCTTT
>TRBJ2-4|-|TRBV10-3|-|10
CAIGQEIQYF
TGTGCCATCGGGCAAGAGATTCAGTACTTC
>TRBJ2-7|once|TRBV5-3|-|14
CARSLIKRCDEQYF
TGTGCCAGAAGCTTGATTAAGCGGTGCGACGAGCAGTACTTC
>TRBJ2-1|-|TRBV15|-|17
CATSRDQGGVPYNEQFF
TGTGCCACCAGCAGAGATCAAGGGGGAGTCCCCTACAATGAGCAGTTCTTC
>TRBJ2-3|-|TRBV7-6|TRBD2|16
CASSLEGGLAADTQYF
TGTGCCAGCAGCTTAGAAGGGGGACTAGCGGCAGATACGCAGTATTTT
>TRBJ2-7|-|TRBV11-2|-|12
CASSKQDYEQYF
TGTGCCAGCAGCAAACAAGACTACGAGCAGTACTTC
>TRBJ1-1|-|TRBV5-1|TRBD1|14
CASSATGSDTEAFF
TGCGCCAGCAGCGCGACAGGGTCGGACACTGAAGCTTTCTTT
>TRBJ2-4|-|TRBV5-4|-|13
CASSLSGQNIQYF
TGTGCCAGCAGCTTGTCTGGACAGAACATTCAGTACTTC
>TRBJ1-1|-|TRBV28|-|12
CASNLGGTEAFF
TGTGCCAGCAATCTCGGGGGCACTGAAGCTTTCTTT
>TRBJ2-7|few|TRBV4-3|-|15
CASSQDRTAPYEQYF
TGCGCCAGCAGCCAAGATAGGACAGCCCCCTACGAGCAGTACTTC
>TRBJ1-1|few|TRBV11-3|-|16
CASSLVFRGVDTEAFF
TGTGCCAGCAGCTTAGTTTTCAGGGGCGTGGACACTGAAGCTTTCTTT
>TRBJ2-1|-|TRBV7-9|TRBD1|13
CASSQGQNNEQFF
TGTGCCAGCAGCCAGGGACAGAACAATGAGCAGTTCTTC
>TRBJ2-5|-|TRBV18|-|12
CASSPPEETQYF
TGTGCCAGCTCACCACCTGAAGAGACCCAGTACTTC
>TRBJ2-7|many|TRBV13|-|14
CASTKGFSSYEQYF
TGTGCCAGCACCAAGGGGTTTAGCTCCTACGAGCAGTACTTC
>TRBJ2-7|-|TRBV6-5|-|16
CASSYSTGAETYEQYF
TGTGCCAGCAGTTACTCGACCGGAGCAGAAACCTACGAGCAGTACTTC
>TRBJ2-3|-|TRBV19|TRBD1|16
CASSKTDRGAEDTQYF
TGTGCCAGTAGTAAAACGGACAGGGGAGCTGAAGATACGCAGTATTTT
>TRBJ2-4|once|TRBV2|-|16
CASMRPDGGPKNIQYF
TGTGCCAGCATGCGACCGGACGGAGGGCCCAAAAACATTCAGTACTTC
>TRBJ1-1|-|TRBV4-1|-|14
CASSQDRIPTEAFF
TGCGCCAGCAGCCAAGACAGGATTCCCACTGAAGCTTTCTTT